Sequencing of this T cell receptor (beta chain) was carried out in a study of T cell repertoires in cytomegalovirus infection. On the study more broadly: TCR beta signatures that were public indicated CMV infection and matching HLA type.

MiXCR, run by TCRdb on the reads, gives a single entry per CDR3 protein. Here the sample spans approximately 170,000 distinct CDR3 sequences, 17% being singletons. V lost 2 bases to trimming and J lost 1 base; unmatched junction nucleotides: 4. Germline-derived CDR1 and CDR2 are SEHNR and FQNEAQ (reference sequence). The CDR3 totals 15 residues. The rearrangement uses TRBV7-9 and TRBJ1-1; 7 bases match TRBD1. Sequences were obtained from CD8+ T cells from PBMCs. The source is a human donor in good health (CMV status not recorded). Some clones in this sample may be carry-over from other donors' samples. CDR3 loop: CASSLSGTANTEAFF. CDR3 bases: TGTGCCAGCAGCTTATCCGGGACAGCGAACACTGAAGCTTTCTTT.